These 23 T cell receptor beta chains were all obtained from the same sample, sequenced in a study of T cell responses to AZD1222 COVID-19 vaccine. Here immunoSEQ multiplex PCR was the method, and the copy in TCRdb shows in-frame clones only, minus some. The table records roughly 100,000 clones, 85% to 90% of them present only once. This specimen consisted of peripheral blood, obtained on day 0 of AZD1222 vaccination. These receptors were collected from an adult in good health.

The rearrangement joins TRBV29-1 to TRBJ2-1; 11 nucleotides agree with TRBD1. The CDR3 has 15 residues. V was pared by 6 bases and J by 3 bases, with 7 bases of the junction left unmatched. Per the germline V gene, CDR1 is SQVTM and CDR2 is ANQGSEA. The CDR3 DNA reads TGCAGCGTCGCCGGGGGGACAGGGGGCTACAATGAGCAGTTCTTC. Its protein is CSVAGGTGGYNEQFF.

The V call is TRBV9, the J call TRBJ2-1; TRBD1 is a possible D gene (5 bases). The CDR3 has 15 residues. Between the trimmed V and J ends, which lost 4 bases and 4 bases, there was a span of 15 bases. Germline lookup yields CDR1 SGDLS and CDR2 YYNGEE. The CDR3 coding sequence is TGTGCCAGCAGCCCCCTGGGGCCGTCTTACAATGAGCAGTTCTTC. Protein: CASSPLGPSYNEQFF.

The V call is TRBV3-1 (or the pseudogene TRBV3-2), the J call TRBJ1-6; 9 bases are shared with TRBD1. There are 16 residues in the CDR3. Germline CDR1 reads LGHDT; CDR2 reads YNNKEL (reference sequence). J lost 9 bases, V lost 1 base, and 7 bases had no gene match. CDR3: CASSQASGQGSSPLHF. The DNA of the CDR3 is TGTGCCAGCAGCCAAGCGTCAGGACAGGGGAGTTCACCCCTCCACTTT.

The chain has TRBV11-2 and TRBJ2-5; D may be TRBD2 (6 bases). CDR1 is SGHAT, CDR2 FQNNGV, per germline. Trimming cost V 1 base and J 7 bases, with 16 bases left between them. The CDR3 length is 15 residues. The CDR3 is CASSLGGGPRGTQYF. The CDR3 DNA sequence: TGTGCCAGCAGCTTAGGAGGAGGGCCCAGAGGGACCCAGTACTTC.

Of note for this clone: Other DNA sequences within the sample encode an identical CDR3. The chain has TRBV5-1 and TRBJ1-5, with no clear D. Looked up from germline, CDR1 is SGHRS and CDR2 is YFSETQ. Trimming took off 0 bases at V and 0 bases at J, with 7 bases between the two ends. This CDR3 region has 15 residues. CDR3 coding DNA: TGCGCCAGCAGCTTGGAGGGCTATAGCAATCAGCCCCAGCATTTT. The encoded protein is CASSLEGYSNQPQHF.

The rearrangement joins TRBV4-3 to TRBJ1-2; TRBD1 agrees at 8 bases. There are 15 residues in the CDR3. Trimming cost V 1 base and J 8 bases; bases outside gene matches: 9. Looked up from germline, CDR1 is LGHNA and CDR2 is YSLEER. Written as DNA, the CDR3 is TGCGCCAGCAGCCAAGGGACAGGGTGGTCTGACGGCTACACCTTC. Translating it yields CASSQGTGWSDGYTF.

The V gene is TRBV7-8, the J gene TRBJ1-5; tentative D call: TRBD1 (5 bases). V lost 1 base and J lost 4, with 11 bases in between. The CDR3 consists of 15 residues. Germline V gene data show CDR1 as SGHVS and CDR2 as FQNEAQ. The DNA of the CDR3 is TGTGCCAGCAGCTTAGAGGGCCGGGGGAATCAGCCCCAGCATTTT. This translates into CASSLEGRGNQPQHF.

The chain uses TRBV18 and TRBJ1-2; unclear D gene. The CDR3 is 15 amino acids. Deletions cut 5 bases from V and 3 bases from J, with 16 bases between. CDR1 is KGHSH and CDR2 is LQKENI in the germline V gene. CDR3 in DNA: TGTGCCAGCTCAGACAAGAGGTCTGACTACTATGGCTACACCTTC. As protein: CASSDKRSDYYGYTF. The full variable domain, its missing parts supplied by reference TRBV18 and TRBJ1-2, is NAGVMQNPRHLVRRRGQEARLRCSPMKGHSHVYWYRQLPEEGLKFMVYLQKENIIDESGMPKERFSAEFPKEGPSILRIQQVVRGDSAAYFCASSDKRSDYYGYTFGSGTRLTVV.

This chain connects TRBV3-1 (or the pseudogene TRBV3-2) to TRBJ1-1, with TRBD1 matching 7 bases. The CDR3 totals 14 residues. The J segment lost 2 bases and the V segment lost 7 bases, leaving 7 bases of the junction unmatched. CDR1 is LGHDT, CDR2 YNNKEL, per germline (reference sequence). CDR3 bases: TGTGCCAGCACCCGCGAAGGGGGCAACACTGAAGCTTTCTTT. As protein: CASTREGGNTEAFF.

CDR3 sequence: CAISDPSDAYGYTF. CDR3 coding DNA: TGTGCCATCAGTGACCCATCGGACGCCTATGGCTACACCTTC. The chain uses TRBV10-3 and TRBJ1-2, with D hard to call. Trimming took 3 bases from V and 4 from J, leaving 12 bases between them. The CDR3 runs 14 residues. Germline CDR1 ENHRY, CDR2 SYGVKD.

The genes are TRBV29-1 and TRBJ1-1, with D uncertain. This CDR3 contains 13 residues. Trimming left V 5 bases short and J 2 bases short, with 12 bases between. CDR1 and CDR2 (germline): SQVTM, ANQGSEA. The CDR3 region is CSVIGLVNTEAFF. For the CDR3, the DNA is TGCAGCGTTATCGGGCTGGTCAACACTGAAGCTTTCTTT.

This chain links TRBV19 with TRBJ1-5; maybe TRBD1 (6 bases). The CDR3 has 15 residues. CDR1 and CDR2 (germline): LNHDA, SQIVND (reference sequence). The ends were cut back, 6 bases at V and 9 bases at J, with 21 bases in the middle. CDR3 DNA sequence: TGTGCCAGTAGCTCGGACAGACCATCGGGTTGGCCCCAGCATTTT. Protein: CASSSDRPSGWPQHF.

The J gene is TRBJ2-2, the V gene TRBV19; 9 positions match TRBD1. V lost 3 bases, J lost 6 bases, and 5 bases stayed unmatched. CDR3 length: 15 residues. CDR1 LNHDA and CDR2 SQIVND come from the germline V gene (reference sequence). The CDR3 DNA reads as TGTGCCAGTAGTATCCGGGACAGGGAATCCGGGGAGCTGTTTTTT. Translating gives CASSIRDRESGELFF.

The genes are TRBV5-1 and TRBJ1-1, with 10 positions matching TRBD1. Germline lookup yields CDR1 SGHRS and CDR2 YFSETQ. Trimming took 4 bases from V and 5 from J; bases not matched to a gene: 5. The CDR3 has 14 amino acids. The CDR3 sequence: CASSLGQGETEAFF. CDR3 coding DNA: TGCGCCAGCAGCCTAGGACAGGGGGAGACTGAAGCTTTCTTT.

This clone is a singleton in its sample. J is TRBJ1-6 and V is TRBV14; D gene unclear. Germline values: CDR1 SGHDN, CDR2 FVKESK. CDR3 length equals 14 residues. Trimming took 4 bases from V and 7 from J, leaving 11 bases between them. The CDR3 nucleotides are TGTGCCAGCAGCCTGGCCACACCAAATTCACCCCTCCACTTT. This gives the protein CASSLATPNSPLHF.

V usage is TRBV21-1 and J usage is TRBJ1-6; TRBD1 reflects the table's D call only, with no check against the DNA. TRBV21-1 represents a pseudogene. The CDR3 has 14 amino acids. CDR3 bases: TGTGCCAGCAGCAAAGTGACAGATAATTCACCCCTCCACTTT. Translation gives CASSKVTDNSPLHF.

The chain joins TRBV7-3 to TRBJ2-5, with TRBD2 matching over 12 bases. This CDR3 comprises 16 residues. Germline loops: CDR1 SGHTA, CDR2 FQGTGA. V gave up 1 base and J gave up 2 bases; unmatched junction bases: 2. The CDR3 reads CASSLSGTSGQETQYF. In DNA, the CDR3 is TGTGCCAGCAGCTTAAGTGGGACTAGCGGGCAAGAGACCCAGTACTTC.

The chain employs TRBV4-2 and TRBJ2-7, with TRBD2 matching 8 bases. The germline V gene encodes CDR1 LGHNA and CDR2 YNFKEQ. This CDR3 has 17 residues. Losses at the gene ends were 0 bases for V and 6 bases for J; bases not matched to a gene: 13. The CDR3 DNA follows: TGTGCCAGCAGCCAAGAAATCATCGAGCGGGAGTCTCGCGAGCAGTACTTC. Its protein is CASSQEIIERESREQYF.

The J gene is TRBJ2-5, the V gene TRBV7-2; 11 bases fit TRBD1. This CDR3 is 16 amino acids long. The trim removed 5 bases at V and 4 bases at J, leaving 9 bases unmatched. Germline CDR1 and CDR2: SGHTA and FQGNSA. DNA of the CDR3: TGTGCCAGCAGCCCGCGGACAGGGGGCGCGTTAGAGACCCAGTACTTC. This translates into CASSPRTGGALETQYF.

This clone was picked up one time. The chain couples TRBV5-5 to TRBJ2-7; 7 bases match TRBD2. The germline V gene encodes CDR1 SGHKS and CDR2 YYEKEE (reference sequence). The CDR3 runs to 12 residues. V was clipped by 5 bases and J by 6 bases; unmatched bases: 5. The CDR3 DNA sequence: TGTGCCAGCAGTCGACTAGCTTCCGAGCAGTACTTC. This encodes CASSRLASEQYF.

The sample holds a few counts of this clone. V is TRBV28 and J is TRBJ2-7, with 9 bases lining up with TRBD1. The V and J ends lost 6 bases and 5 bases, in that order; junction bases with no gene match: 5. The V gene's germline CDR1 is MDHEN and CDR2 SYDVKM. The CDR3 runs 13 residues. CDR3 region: CASRTGGRNEQYF. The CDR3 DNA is TGTGCCAGCAGAACAGGGGGCAGGAACGAGCAGTACTTC.

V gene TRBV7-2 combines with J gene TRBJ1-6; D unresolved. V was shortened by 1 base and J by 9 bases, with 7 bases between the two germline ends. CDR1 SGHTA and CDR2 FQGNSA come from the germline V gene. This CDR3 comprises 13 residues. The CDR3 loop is CASSLGVTSPLHF. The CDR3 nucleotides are TGTGCCAGCAGCTTAGGAGTGACTTCACCCCTCCACTTT.

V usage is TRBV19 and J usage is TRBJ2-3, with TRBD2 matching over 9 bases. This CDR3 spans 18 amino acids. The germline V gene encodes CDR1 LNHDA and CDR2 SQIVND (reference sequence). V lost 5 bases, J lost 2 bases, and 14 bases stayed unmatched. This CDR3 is CASSLTGTSRRLTDTQYF. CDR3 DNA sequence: TGTGCCAGTAGTTTAACCGGGACTAGCCGACGACTCACAGATACGCAGTATTTT.